This T cell receptor (beta chain) is drawn from a study of circulating and synovial CD4+ cells in juvenile arthritis. Study observations and caveats: Bulk blood CD4 samples held at least an order of magnitude more or fewer genomes than CPL. Overlap with synovium rose as more T cells were sequenced. These blood cells shared more CDR3 sequences with synovium than bulk blood.

Turning to this clone: Its antigen is unknown.

Produced via immunoSEQ multiplex PCR; TCRdb's table is partial and in-frame only. The sample holds some 35,000 clones, approximately 93% seen once. The V end was cut by 4 bases, the J end by 5 bases, with 9 bases between. CDR1 SGHNT and CDR2 YYREEE come from the germline V gene (reference sequence). The CDR3 sequence is 12 residues long. The specimen was CD4+ T cells from blood. The TCR was taken from a human donor with juvenile idiopathic arthritis. This rearrangement joins TRBV5-4 to TRBJ2-5; weak D call: TRBD2 (6 bases). The DNA for the CDR3 is TGTGCCAGCAGCGCAACTAGCGAGACCCAGTACTTC. It codes for CASSATSETQYF.